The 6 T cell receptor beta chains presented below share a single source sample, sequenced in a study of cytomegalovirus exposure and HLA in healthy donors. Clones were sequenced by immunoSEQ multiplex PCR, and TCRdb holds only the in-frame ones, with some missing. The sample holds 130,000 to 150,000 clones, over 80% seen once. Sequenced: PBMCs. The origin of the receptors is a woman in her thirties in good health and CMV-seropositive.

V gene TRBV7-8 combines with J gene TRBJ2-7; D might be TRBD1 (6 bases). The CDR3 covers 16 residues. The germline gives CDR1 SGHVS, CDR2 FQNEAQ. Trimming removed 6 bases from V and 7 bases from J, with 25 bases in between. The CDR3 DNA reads TGTGCCAGCAGTCTCCTCTTGGTGGGGGCTGGGGGAGAGCAGTACTTC. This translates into CASSLLLVGAGGEQYF.

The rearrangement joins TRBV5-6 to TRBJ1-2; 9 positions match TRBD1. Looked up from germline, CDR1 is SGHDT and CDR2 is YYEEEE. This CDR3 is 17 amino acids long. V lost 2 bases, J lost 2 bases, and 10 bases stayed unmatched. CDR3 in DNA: TGTGCCAGCAGCTTCAGTTTAGGACAGGGGAAGAACTATGGCTACACCTTC. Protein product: CASSFSLGQGKNYGYTF.

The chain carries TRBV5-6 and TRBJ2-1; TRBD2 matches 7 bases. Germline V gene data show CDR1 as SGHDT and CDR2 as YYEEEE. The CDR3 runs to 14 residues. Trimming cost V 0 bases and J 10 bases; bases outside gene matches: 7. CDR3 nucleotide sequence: TGTGCCAGCAGCTTGGGATATGGACTAGACGAGCAGTTCTTC. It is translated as CASSLGYGLDEQFF.

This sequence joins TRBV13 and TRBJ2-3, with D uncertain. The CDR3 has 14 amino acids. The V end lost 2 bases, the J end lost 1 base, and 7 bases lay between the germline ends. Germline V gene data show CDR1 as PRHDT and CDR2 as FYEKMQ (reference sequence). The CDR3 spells CASSLRLGTDTQYF. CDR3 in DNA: TGTGCCAGCAGCTTACGACTCGGCACAGATACGCAGTATTTT.

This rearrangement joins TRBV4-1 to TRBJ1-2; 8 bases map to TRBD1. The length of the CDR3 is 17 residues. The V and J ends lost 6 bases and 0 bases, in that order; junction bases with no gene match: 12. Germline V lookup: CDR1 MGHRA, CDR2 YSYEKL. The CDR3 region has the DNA TGCGCCAGCAGTGGCGCCGACAGGGGACACCCTAACTATGGCTACACCTTC. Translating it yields CASSGADRGHPNYGYTF.

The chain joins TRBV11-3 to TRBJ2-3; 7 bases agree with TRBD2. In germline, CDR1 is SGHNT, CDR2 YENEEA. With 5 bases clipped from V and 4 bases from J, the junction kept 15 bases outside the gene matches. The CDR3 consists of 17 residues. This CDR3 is CASSPSKGEGRADTQYF. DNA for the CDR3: TGTGCCAGCAGCCCATCAAAAGGGGAGGGCCGGGCAGATACGCAGTATTTT. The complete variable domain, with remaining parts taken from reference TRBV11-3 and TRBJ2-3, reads EAGVVQSPRYKIIEKKQPVAFWCNPISGHNTLYWYLQNLGQGPELLIRYENEEAVDDSQLPKDRFSAERLKGVDSTLKIQPAELGDSAVYLCASSPSKGEGRADTQYFGPGTRLTVL.